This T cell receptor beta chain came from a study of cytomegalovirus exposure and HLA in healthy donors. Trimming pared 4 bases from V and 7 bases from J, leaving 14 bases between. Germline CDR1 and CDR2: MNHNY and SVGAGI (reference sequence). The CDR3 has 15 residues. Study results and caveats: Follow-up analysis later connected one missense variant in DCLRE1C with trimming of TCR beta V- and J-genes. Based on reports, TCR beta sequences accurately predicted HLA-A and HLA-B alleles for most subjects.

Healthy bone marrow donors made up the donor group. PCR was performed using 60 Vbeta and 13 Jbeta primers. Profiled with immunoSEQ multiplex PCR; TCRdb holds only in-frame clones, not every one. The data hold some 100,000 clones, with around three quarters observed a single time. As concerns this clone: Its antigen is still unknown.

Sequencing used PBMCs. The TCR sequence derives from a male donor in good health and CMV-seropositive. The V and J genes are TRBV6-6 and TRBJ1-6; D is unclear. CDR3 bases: TGTGCCAGCAGTTCCTCTGAGAGTTTCAATTCACCCCTCCACTTT. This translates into CASSSSESFNSPLHF.